This T cell receptor beta chain was sequenced in a study of T cell clonotyping in hematopoietic cell transplantation. Libraries were prepared by immunoSEQ multiplex PCR; TCRdb keeps only in-frame clonotypes and omits some of them. The profile covers approximately 44,000 clones, with about 95% appearing a single time and about 0.81% taken by the ten largest. Study-wide findings and caveats: Broader posttransplant TCR repertoire diversity was predicted by graft donor and pretransplant recipient Inverse Simpson Index values. Pathologically expanded recipient clonotypes increased progressively from day 30 to day 180 as diversity fell. At the given depth, recipient repertoires were over 95% de novo clonotypes.

The V gene lost 1 base and the J gene lost 1 base, with 13 bases spanning the gap. CDR1 and CDR2 from the germline V gene are SGHAT and FQNNGV. The CDR3 consists of 16 residues. Points on this clone: What it binds is not known.

What was sequenced was peripheral blood mononuclear cells. The V gene is TRBV11-2, the J gene TRBJ2-5, with D possibly matching TRBD1 (5 bases). This TCR was sampled from a woman in her forties or fifties in good health. Some clones in this sample may be carry-over from other donors' samples. The CDR3 DNA follows: TGTGCCAGCAGCTTAGTTGGCAGGGCACTCCAAGAGACCCAGTACTTC. Protein sequence: CASSLVGRALQETQYF.